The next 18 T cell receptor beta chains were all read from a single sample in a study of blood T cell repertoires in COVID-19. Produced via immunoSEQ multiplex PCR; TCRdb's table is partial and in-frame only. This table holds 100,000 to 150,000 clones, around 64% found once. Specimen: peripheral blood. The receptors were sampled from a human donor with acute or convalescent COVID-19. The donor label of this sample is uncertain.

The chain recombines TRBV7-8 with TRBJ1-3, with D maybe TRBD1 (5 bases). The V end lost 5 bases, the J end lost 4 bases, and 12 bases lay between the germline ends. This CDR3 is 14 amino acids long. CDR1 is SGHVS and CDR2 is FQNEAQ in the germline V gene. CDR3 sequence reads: CASSRGTTGNTIYF. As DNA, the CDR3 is TGTGCCAGCAGCCGAGGGACTACAGGAAACACCATATATTTT. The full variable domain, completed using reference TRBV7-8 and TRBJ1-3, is GAGVSQSPRYKVAKRGQDVALRCDPISGHVSLFWYQQALGQGPEFLTYFQNEAQLDKSGLPSDRFFAERPEGSVSTLKIQRTQQEDSAVYLCASSRGTTGNTIYFGEGSWLTVV.

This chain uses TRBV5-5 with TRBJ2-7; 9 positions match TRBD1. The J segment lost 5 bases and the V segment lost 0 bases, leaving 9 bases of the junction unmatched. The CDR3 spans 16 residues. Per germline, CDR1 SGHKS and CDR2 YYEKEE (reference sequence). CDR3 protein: CASSLGPGQGEHEQYV. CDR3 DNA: TGTGCCAGCAGCTTGGGACCGGGACAGGGTGAACACGAGCAGTACGTC.

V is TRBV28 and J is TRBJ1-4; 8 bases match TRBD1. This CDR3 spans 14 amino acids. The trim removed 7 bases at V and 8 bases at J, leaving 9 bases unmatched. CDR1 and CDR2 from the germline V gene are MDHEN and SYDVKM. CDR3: CASTFTGGREKLFF. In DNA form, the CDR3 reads TGTGCCAGCACCTTTACAGGGGGACGGGAAAAACTGTTTTTT.

CDR3: CSVVDRGGGYTF. The CDR3 DNA is TGCAGCGTAGTTGACAGGGGAGGTGGCTACACCTTC. V and J are TRBV29-1 and TRBJ1-2; 8 bases agree with TRBD1. Per the germline V gene, CDR1 is SQVTM and CDR2 is ANQGSEA. The CDR3 spans 12 residues. The ends lost 6 bases at V and 7 bases at J; junction bases unmatched: 7.

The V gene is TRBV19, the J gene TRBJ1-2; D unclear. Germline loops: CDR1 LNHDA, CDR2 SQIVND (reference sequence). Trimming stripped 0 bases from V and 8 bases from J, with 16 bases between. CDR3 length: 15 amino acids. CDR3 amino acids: CASSIDRSAGVGYTF. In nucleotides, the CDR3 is TGTGCCAGTAGTATAGATCGATCGGCCGGAGTAGGCTACACCTTC.

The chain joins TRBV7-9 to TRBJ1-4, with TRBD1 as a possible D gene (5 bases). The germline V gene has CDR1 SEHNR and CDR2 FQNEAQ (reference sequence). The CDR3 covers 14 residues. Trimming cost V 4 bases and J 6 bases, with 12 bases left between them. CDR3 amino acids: CASSSYGGDEKLFF. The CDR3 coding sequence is TGTGCCAGCAGCTCCTATGGGGGGGATGAAAAACTGTTTTTT. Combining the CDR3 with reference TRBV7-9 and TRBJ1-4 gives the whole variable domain DTGVSQNPRHKITKRGQNVTFRCDPISEHNRLYWYRQTLGQGPEFLTYFQNEAQLEKSRLLSDRFSAERPKGSFSTLEIQRTEQGDSAMYLCASSSYGGDEKLFFGSGTQLSVL.

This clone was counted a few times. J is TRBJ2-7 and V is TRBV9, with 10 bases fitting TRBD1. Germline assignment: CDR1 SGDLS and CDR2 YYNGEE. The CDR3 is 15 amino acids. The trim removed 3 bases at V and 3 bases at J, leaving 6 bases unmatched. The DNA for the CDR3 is TGTGCCAGCAGCGGTGACAGGGGGCCAAACTACGAGCAGTACTTC. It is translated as CASSGDRGPNYEQYF. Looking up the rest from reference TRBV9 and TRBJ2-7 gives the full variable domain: DSGVTQTPKHLITATGQRVTLRCSPRSGDLSVYWYQQSLDQGLQFLIQYYNGEERAKGNILERFSAQQFPDLHSELNLSSLELGDSALYFCASSGDRGPNYEQYFGPGTRLTVT.

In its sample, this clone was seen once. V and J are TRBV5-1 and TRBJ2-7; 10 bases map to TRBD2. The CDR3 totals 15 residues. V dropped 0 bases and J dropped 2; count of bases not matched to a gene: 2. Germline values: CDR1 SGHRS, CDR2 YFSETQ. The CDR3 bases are TGCGCCAGCAGCTTGGGGCTAGCGGGAGCCTACGAGCAGTACTTC. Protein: CASSLGLAGAYEQYF.

CDR3 in amino acids: CASSLGRDYGYTF. In DNA form, the CDR3 reads TGTGCCAGCAGCTTAGGGAGGGACTATGGCTACACCTTC. The chain has TRBV7-9 and TRBJ1-2; no reliable D call. The length of the CDR3 is 13 residues. The germline V gene has CDR1 SEHNR and CDR2 FQNEAQ (reference sequence). The V end was cut by 1 base, the J end by 3 bases, with 6 bases between. The whole variable domain, filled in from reference TRBV7-9 and TRBJ1-2, reads DTGVSQNPRHKITKRGQNVTFRCDPISEHNRLYWYRQTLGQGPEFLTYFQNEAQLEKSRLLSDRFSAERPKGSFSTLEIQRTEQGDSAMYLCASSLGRDYGYTFGSGTRLTVV.

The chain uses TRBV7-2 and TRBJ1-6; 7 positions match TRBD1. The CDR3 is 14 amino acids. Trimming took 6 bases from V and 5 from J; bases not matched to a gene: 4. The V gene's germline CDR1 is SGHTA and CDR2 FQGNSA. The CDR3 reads CASRSTGDNSPLHF. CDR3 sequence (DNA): TGTGCCAGCAGGTCCACAGGGGATAATTCACCCCTCCACTTT.

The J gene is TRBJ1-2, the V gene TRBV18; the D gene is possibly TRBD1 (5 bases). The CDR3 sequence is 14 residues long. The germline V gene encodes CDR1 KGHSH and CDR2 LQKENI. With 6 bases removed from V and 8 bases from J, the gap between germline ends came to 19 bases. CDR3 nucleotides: TGTGCCAGCTCCGCGACAGATGACGTGAGGGGCTACACCTTC. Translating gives CASSATDDVRGYTF. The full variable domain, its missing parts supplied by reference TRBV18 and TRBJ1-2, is NAGVMQNPRHLVRRRGQEARLRCSPMKGHSHVYWYRQLPEEGLKFMVYLQKENIIDESGMPKERFSAEFPKEGPSILRIQQVVRGDSAAYFCASSATDDVRGYTFGSGTRLTVV.

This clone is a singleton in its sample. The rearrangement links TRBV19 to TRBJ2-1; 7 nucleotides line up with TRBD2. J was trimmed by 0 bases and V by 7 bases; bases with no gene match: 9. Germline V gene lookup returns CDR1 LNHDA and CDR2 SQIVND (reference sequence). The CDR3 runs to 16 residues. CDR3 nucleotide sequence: TGTGCCAGTAAAGACTACGGGGGGAGCTCCTACAATGAGCAGTTCTTC. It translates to CASKDYGGSSYNEQFF.

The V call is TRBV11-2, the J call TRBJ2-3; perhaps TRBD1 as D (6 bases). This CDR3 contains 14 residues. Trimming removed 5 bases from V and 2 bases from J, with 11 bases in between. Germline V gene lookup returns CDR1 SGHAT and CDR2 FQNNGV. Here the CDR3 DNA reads TGTGCCAGCAGCCTGGGACATCTCACAGATACGCAGTATTTT. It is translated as CASSLGHLTDTQYF.

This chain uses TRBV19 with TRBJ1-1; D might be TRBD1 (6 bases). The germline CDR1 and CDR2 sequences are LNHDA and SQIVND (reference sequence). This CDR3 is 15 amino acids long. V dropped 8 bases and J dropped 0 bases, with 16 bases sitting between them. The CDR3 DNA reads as TGTGCCAGTCGGGGGGGCCTTAGGATGAACACTGAAGCTTTCTTT. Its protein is CASRGGLRMNTEAFF.

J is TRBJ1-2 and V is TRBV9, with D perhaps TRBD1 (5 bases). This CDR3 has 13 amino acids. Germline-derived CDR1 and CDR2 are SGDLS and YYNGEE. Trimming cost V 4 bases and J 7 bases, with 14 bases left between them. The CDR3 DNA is TGTGCCAGCAGCAGGGGTCCCGTGGGTGGCTACACCTTC. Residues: CASSRGPVGGYTF.

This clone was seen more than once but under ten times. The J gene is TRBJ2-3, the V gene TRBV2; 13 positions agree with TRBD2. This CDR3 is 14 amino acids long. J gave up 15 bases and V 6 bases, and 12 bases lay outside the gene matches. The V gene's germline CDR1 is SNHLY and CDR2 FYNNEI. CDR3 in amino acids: CASSFYTSGGAGYF. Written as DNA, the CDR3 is TGTGCCAGCAGCTTTTATACTAGCGGGGGGGCTGGTTATTTT.

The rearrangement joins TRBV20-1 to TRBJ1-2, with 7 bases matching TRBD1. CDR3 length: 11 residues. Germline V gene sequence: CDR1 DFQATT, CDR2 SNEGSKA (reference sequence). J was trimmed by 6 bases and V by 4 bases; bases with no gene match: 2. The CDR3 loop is CSATGQNGYTF. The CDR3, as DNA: TGCAGTGCTACGGGACAGAATGGCTACACCTTC.

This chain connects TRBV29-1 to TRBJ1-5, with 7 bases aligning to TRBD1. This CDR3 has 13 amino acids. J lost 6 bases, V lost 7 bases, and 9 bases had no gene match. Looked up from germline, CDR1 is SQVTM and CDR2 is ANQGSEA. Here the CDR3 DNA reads TGCAGCGCATTACAGGGGCCAGGTCAGCCCCAGCATTTT. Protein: CSALQGPGQPQHF.